One and the same sample provided the 30 T cell receptor beta chains below, sequenced in a study of cytomegalovirus exposure and HLA in healthy donors. Primers included in the PCR were 60 Vbeta and 13 Jbeta primers. Only in-frame clones appear in the TCRdb table, and some are missing; sequencing was by immunoSEQ multiplex PCR. The table shows tens of thousands of clones, with almost 85% occurring only once. The specimen sequenced was PBMCs. All receptors derive from a woman younger than 35 in good health and CMV-seropositive.

The chain has TRBV5-6 and TRBJ2-1; D not resolved. V lost 4 bases, J lost 7 bases, and 15 bases lay in between. The CDR3 spans 14 residues. The germline CDR1 and CDR2 sequences are SGHDT and YYEEEE. CDR3 sequence: CASSRLAARNEQFF. The CDR3 DNA reads TGTGCCAGCAGCAGATTAGCAGCTCGGAATGAGCAGTTCTTC.

This rearrangement joins TRBV7-8 to TRBJ2-7, with D possibly TRBD2 on 5 matching bases. The V end was cut by 3 bases, the J end by 0 bases, with 12 bases between. The CDR3 contains 15 residues. Per germline, CDR1 SGHVS and CDR2 FQNEAQ. The CDR3 spells CASSFSEAGSYEQYF. The CDR3 DNA reads TGTGCCAGCAGCTTCTCGGAGGCAGGCTCCTACGAGCAGTACTTC.

CDR3 residues: CASSLDEFYSNQPQHF. DNA for the CDR3: TGTGCCAGCAGCTTAGATGAGTTCTATAGCAATCAGCCCCAGCATTTT. J is TRBJ1-5 and V is TRBV7-8; D call uncertain. Germline CDR1 reads SGHVS; CDR2 reads FQNEAQ. CDR3 size: 16 residues. The V end lost 1 base, the J end lost 0 bases, and 10 bases lay between the germline ends.

The chain carries TRBV5-1 and TRBJ2-5; 9 nucleotides line up with TRBD1. This CDR3 comprises 14 residues. Trimming at V came to 5 bases and at J to 5 bases, leaving 7 bases not matched to a gene. Germline CDR1 reads SGHRS; CDR2 reads YFSETQ. The CDR3 is CASRATGGAETQYF. As DNA, the CDR3 is TGCGCCAGCAGGGCTACAGGGGGCGCGGAGACCCAGTACTTC.

The chain recombines TRBV7-8 with TRBJ1-5; maybe TRBD1 (6 bases). CDR1 is SGHVS and CDR2 is FQNEAQ in the germline V gene. The V end lost 1 base, the J end lost 7 bases, and 17 bases lay between the germline ends. The CDR3 loop spans 16 amino acids. In DNA form, the CDR3 reads TGTGCCAGCAGCTTAGGGATTACAGGGAGGGGACAGCCCCAGCATTTT. The encoded protein is CASSLGITGRGQPQHF.

The chain recombines TRBV5-1 with TRBJ2-7; the match to TRBD1 covers 8 bases. V lost 0 bases, J lost 5 bases, and 4 bases stayed unmatched. The CDR3 consists of 14 residues. Per the germline V gene, CDR1 is SGHRS and CDR2 is YFSETQ. CDR3: CASSLGQGLDEQYF. The CDR3 bases are TGCGCCAGCAGCTTGGGACAGGGGCTCGACGAGCAGTACTTC.

This clone was seen a single time. This chain connects TRBV5-1 to TRBJ2-7; maybe TRBD1 (6 bases). This CDR3 contains 16 residues. Germline values: CDR1 SGHRS, CDR2 YFSETQ. Trimming left V 0 bases short and J 1 base short, with 14 bases between. This CDR3 reads CASSLVDGRGSYEQYF. The DNA for the CDR3 is TGCGCCAGCAGCTTGGTTGATGGCAGGGGATCCTACGAGCAGTACTTC.

The chain combines TRBV20-1 with TRBJ2-7; perhaps TRBD1 as D (6 bases). This CDR3 spans 11 amino acids. Germline V lookup: CDR1 DFQATT, CDR2 SNEGSKA (reference sequence). Trimming pared 6 bases from V and 5 bases from J, leaving 11 bases between. The CDR3 sequence is CSAQGHDEQYF. The DNA of the CDR3 is TGCAGTGCCCAGGGGCATGACGAGCAGTACTTC.

The CDR3 sequence is CASNPGLDYEQYF. CDR3 sequence (DNA): TGTGCCAGCAATCCGGGACTAGACTACGAGCAGTACTTC. The chain carries TRBV2 and TRBJ2-7, with 8 bases identical to TRBD2. This CDR3 is 13 amino acids long. Trimming took 7 bases from V and 3 from J; bases not matched to a gene: 5. Germline loops: CDR1 SNHLY, CDR2 FYNNEI.

The chain has TRBV29-1 and TRBJ2-1; TRBD2 aligns across 7 bases. Germline-derived CDR1 and CDR2 are SQVTM and ANQGSEA. CDR3 length: 13 amino acids. Trimming at V came to 5 bases and at J to 9 bases, leaving 10 bases not matched to a gene. CDR3 in amino acids: CSVSGTQRGEQFF. CDR3 in DNA: TGCAGCGTTAGCGGGACGCAACGGGGTGAGCAGTTCTTC.

In regard to this clone: Germline is not matched at one junction end, which may reflect a read error. This sequence joins TRBV15 and TRBJ1-2, with TRBD1 as a possible D gene (6 bases). The CDR3 has 15 residues. CDR1 is LNHNV and CDR2 is YYDKDF in the germline V gene (reference sequence). DNA of the CDR3: TGTGCCACCAGCCGAGAGGACAGACGCATTCTCGGCTACACCTTC. Its translation: CATSREDRRILGYTF.

This chain links TRBV9 with TRBJ2-5; 9 bases agree with TRBD2. Germline V gene data show CDR1 as SGDLS and CDR2 as YYNGEE. CDR3 length: 15 amino acids. V lost 2 bases to trimming and J lost 0 bases; unmatched junction nucleotides: 2. CDR3 nucleotide sequence: TGTGCCAGCAGCGTGGCGGGGGGGTACCAAGAGACCCAGTACTTC. Translated: CASSVAGGYQETQYF.

The rearrangement joins TRBV28 to TRBJ2-7, with D tentatively TRBD2 (6 bases). The length of the CDR3 is 12 residues. The germline V gene has CDR1 MDHEN and CDR2 SYDVKM. V shed 5 bases and J shed 5 bases, with 10 bases lying between them. The CDR3 protein is CASSMGLNEQYF. CDR3 nucleotide sequence: TGTGCCAGCAGTATGGGACTTAACGAGCAGTACTTC.

The gene calls are TRBV4-2 and TRBJ1-1; the D is unclear. Trimming removed 1 base at V and 8 bases at J, with 17 bases between. The CDR3 is 15 amino acids. Per the germline V gene, CDR1 is LGHNA and CDR2 is YNFKEQ. The DNA of the CDR3 is TGTGCCAGCAGCCAAGGTTCTCTCGAACGGGAGGAAGCTTTCTTT. The encoded protein is CASSQGSLEREEAFF.

The chain joins TRBV5-1 to TRBJ2-7; D unclear. V lost 0 bases and J lost 3, with 13 bases in between. The CDR3 consists of 15 residues. CDR1 SGHRS and CDR2 YFSETQ come from the germline V gene. The CDR3 sequence is CASSLAGAEIYEQYF. The CDR3 coding sequence is TGCGCCAGCAGCTTGGCTGGAGCAGAGATCTACGAGCAGTACTTC.

The chain has TRBV5-1 and TRBJ1-2; D is undetermined. Trimming removed 4 bases at V and 7 bases at J, with 17 bases between. This CDR3 has 14 residues. Per germline, CDR1 SGHRS and CDR2 YFSETQ. CDR3 sequence reads: CASSDEGQVFGYTF. DNA of the CDR3: TGCGCCAGCAGCGATGAAGGCCAGGTGTTTGGCTACACCTTC.

The rearrangement links TRBV28 to TRBJ1-2; no clear D gene. Germline CDR1 reads MDHEN; CDR2 reads SYDVKM. Trimming removed 2 bases at V and 3 bases at J, with 10 bases between. The CDR3 runs 14 residues. The CDR3 region is CASSLGSADYGYTF. In DNA form, the CDR3 reads TGTGCCAGCAGTTTAGGATCTGCGGACTATGGCTACACCTTC.

The chain uses TRBV25-1 and TRBJ2-6; 7 nucleotides line up with TRBD1. The CDR3 runs 17 residues. V dropped 3 bases and J dropped 0; count of bases not matched to a gene: 5. Germline V gene data show CDR1 as MGHDK and CDR2 as SYGVNS. The CDR3 DNA is TGTGCCAGCAGTGACGACAGGGTTCTCTCTGGGGCCAACGTCCTGACTTTC. This gives the protein CASSDDRVLSGANVLTF.

V and J are TRBV7-8 and TRBJ2-7; 7 nucleotides match TRBD2. This CDR3 comprises 17 residues. Trimming cost V 1 base and J 3 bases; bases outside gene matches: 12. Per germline, CDR1 SGHVS and CDR2 FQNEAQ. This CDR3 is CASSLDQRGRDYYEQYF. Here the CDR3 DNA reads TGTGCCAGCAGCTTAGACCAGAGGGGAAGGGACTACTACGAGCAGTACTTC.

The chain recombines TRBV7-6 with TRBJ2-7; TRBD2 matches at 7 bases. The CDR3 consists of 14 residues. Trimming cost V 0 bases and J 7 bases; bases outside gene matches: 6. The germline CDR1 and CDR2 sequences are SGHVS and FNYEAQ. CDR3 amino acids: CASSLAGGPREQYF. The DNA of the CDR3 is TGTGCCAGCAGCTTAGCGGGAGGGCCTAGAGAGCAGTACTTC.

This chain links TRBV6-6 with TRBJ2-5, with a possible D match to TRBD2 (5 bases). Germline V gene data show CDR1 as MNHNY and CDR2 as SVGAGI (reference sequence). Between the trimmed V and J ends, which lost 6 bases and 4 bases, there was a span of 15 bases. The CDR3 is 14 amino acids. In DNA, the CDR3 is TGTGCCAGCAGGCGGGTCCTGACGGGAGAGACCCAGTACTTC. It translates to CASRRVLTGETQYF.

This clone was recorded a few times. This chain links TRBV4-1 with TRBJ2-7; 7 bases agree with TRBD1. Germline CDR1 is MGHRA and CDR2 is YSYEKL. The CDR3 has 18 residues. V lost 2 bases and J lost 3; bases outside the gene matches: 16. The CDR3 region is CASSQSYGRGTVGYEQYF. CDR3 DNA: TGCGCCAGCAGCCAAAGTTACGGTAGGGGGACAGTCGGCTACGAGCAGTACTTC.

The rearrangement joins TRBV5-1 to TRBJ2-1; TRBD2 agrees at 14 bases. The CDR3 is made up of 18 amino acids. With 4 bases clipped from V and 2 bases from J, the junction kept 8 bases outside the gene matches. Germline values: CDR1 SGHRS, CDR2 YFSETQ. The CDR3 loop reads CASSIGTSGRVTYNEQFF. The DNA for the CDR3 is TGCGCCAGCAGCATCGGGACTAGCGGGAGAGTTACCTACAATGAGCAGTTCTTC.

This clone was counted once. The chain has TRBV27 and TRBJ2-7; unclear D gene. The CDR3 is 14 residues long. The V end was cut by 3 bases, the J end by 0 bases, with 9 bases between. Germline V CDR1 and CDR2: MNHEY, SMNVEV (reference sequence). The CDR3 coding sequence is TGTGCCAGCAGTTTCGTGGAGAGCTCCTACGAGCAGTACTTC. Encoded protein: CASSFVESSYEQYF.

Concerning this clone: The junction and the germline gene differ at one end; a read error may be behind it. The chain links TRBV29-1 to TRBJ2-5; 12 bases agree with TRBD2. CDR3 length: 12 residues. Germline V gene lookup returns CDR1 SQVTM and CDR2 ANQGSEA. Here the CDR3 reads CSVRTSGALGDF. The CDR3 bases are TGCAGCGTCCGGACTAGCGGGGCTCTCGGGGACTTC.

V is TRBV19 and J is TRBJ2-3, with unresolved D. The germline V gene encodes CDR1 LNHDA and CDR2 SQIVND (reference sequence). Trimming shortened V by 7 bases and J by 6 bases, and 8 bases separated the two germline ends. The CDR3 consists of 11 residues. CDR3 nucleotides: TGTGCCAGTATAGCCGGCGATACGCAGTATTTT. As protein: CASIAGDTQYF.

The CDR3 DNA reads TGTGCCAGCAGACAGACAGGCGACTCCTATAATTCACCCCTCCACTTT. It yields the protein CASRQTGDSYNSPLHF. This chain connects TRBV13 to TRBJ1-6; D might be TRBD1 (6 bases). Germline loops: CDR1 PRHDT, CDR2 FYEKMQ (reference sequence). The V end was cut by 6 bases, the J end by 0 bases, with 12 bases between. This CDR3 has 16 residues.

This chain joins TRBV2 and TRBJ2-1; TRBD1 matches at 8 bases. This CDR3 is built from 16 residues. Germline V CDR1 and CDR2: SNHLY, FYNNEI. V lost 7 bases and J lost 0; bases outside the gene matches: 8. In nucleotides, the CDR3 is TGTGCCAGCACCTCGAGGACAGGGAGCTCCTACAATGAGCAGTTCTTC. It is translated as CASTSRTGSSYNEQFF.

This chain joins TRBV28 and TRBJ2-1; D may be TRBD2 (6 bases). The CDR3 has 13 amino acids. Germline V lookup: CDR1 MDHEN, CDR2 SYDVKM. Trimming took 7 bases from V and 9 from J, leaving 16 bases between them. The CDR3 region has the DNA TGTGCCAGCATCACTAGCCCAGTGGGTGAGCAGTTCTTC. This sequence encodes CASITSPVGEQFF.

The chain recombines TRBV29-1 with TRBJ1-1; no firm D call. CDR1 and CDR2 from the germline V gene are SQVTM and ANQGSEA. The CDR3 is 11 amino acids. V lost 6 bases, J lost 2 bases, and 7 bases lay in between. The CDR3 reads CSVQFNTEAFF. CDR3 DNA: TGCAGCGTGCAGTTCAACACTGAAGCTTTCTTT.